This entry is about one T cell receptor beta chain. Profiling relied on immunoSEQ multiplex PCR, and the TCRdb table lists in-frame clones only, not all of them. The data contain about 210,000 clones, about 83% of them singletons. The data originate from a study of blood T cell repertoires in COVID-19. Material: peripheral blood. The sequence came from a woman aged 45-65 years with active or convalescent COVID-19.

This chain's CDR3 is CASTRGESTEAFF. In DNA form, the CDR3 reads TGTGCCAGCACCAGGGGGGAGAGCACTGAAGCTTTCTTT. The rearrangement uses TRBV6-6 and TRBJ1-1; 7 bases map to TRBD1. The V segment lost 7 bases and the J segment 4 bases; nucleotides outside the gene matches: 6. CDR1 is MNHNY and CDR2 is SVGAGI in the germline V gene (reference sequence). The CDR3 has 13 residues.